The clone carrying this TCR beta chain came up once. This entry comes from a study of cytomegalovirus exposure and HLA in healthy donors. Assay: immunoSEQ multiplex PCR; the TCRdb copy retains only in-frame clones and omits some. Found here are about 280,000 clones, around 89% of them singletons; the top ten hold around 0.9%. CDR1 and CDR2 (germline): LNHDA, SQIVND (reference sequence). Trimming cost V 6 bases and J 6 bases; bases outside gene matches: 7. This CDR3 has 15 amino acids. The chain carries TRBV19 and TRBJ2-7; TRBD2 matches 14 bases. Sequenced material: PBMCs. The TCR sequence derives from a woman aged 18-35 years in good health and CMV-seronegative. The CDR3 nucleotides are TGTGCCAGTAGGTCCGGGACTAGCGGGAGTGGCGAGCAGTACTTC. Translating gives CASRSGTSGSGEQYF.